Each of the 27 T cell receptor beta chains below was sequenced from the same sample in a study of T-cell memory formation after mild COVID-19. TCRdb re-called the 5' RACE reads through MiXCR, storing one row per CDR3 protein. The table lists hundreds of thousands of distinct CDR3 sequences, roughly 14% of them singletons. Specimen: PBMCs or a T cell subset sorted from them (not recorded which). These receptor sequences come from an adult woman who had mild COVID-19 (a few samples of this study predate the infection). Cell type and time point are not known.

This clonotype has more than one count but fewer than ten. Here the CDR3 reads CAISEQGEYDGYTF. The CDR3 DNA reads TGTGCCATCAGTGAACAGGGGGAGTACGATGGCTACACCTTC. V and J are TRBV10-3 and TRBJ1-2, with 8 positions matching TRBD1. This CDR3 is 14 amino acids long. V was pared by 3 bases and J by 6 bases, with 6 bases of the junction left unmatched. CDR1 is ENHRY, CDR2 SYGVKD, per germline.

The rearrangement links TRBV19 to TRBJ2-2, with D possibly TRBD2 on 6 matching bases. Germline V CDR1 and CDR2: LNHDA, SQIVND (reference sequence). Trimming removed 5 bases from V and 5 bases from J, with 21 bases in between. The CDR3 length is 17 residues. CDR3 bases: TGTGCCAGTAGTCACCGGGACTCCTTTAGGGGAACCGGGGAGCTGTTTTTT. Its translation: CASSHRDSFRGTGELFF.

The DNA of the CDR3 is TGTGCCACGGGGGACACGCTAAACACTGAAGCTTTCTTT. This sequence encodes CATGDTLNTEAFF. The gene calls are TRBV10-3 and TRBJ1-1; possibly TRBD1 for D (6 bases). The CDR3 extends over 13 amino acids. Germline V CDR1 and CDR2: ENHRY, SYGVKD. The V gene lost 10 bases and the J gene lost 2 bases, with 14 bases spanning the gap.

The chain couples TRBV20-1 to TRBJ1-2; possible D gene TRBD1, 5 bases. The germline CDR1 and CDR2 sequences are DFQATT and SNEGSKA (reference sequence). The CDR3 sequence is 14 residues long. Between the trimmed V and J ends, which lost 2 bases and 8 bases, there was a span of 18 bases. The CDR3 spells CSARPRDSSTGYTF. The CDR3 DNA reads TGCAGTGCTAGACCCCGGGACTCCAGTACGGGCTACACCTTC.

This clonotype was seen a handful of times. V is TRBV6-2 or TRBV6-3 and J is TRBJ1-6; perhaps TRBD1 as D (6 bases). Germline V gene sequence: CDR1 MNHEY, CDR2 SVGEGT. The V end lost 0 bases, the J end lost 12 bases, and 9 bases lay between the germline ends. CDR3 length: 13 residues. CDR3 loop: CASSYSQGRPLHF. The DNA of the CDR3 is TGTGCCAGCAGTTACTCTCAGGGGCGACCCCTCCACTTT.

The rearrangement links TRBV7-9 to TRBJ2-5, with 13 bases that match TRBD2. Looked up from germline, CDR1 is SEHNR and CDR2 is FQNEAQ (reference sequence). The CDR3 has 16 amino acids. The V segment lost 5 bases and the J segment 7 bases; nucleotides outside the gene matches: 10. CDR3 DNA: TGTGCCAGCAGCGCCTGGACTAGCGGGAGAGCAGTGACCCAGTACTTC. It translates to CASSAWTSGRAVTQYF.

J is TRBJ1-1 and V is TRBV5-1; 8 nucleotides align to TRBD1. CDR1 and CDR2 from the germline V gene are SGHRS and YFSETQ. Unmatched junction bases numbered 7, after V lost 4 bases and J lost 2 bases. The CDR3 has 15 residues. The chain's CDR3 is CASSGGQGDNTEAFF. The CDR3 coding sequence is TGCGCCAGCAGCGGTGGACAGGGCGACAACACTGAAGCTTTCTTT.

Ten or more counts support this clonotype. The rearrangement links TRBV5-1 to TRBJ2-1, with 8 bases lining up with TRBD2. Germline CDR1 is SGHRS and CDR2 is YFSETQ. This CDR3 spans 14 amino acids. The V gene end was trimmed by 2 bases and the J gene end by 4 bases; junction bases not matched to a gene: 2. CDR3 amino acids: CASSFSGEYNEQFF. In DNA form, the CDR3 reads TGCGCCAGCAGCTTTAGCGGGGAGTACAATGAGCAGTTCTTC.

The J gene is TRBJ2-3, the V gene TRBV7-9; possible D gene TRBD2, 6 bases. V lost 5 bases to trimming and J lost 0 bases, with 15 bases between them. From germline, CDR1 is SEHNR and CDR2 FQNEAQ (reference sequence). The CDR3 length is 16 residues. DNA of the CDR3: TGTGCCAGCAGCGCAAAGGGACTGGCAAGCACAGATACGCAGTATTTT. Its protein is CASSAKGLASTDTQYF.

The CDR3 DNA reads TGTGCCAGCAGCCCTCTGGGCAACTACAATGAGCAGTTCTTC. Translation: CASSPLGNYNEQFF. The V and J genes are TRBV3-1 and TRBJ2-1; D unclear. Germline CDR1 LGHDT, CDR2 YNNKEL (reference sequence). This CDR3 has 14 amino acids. With 4 bases removed from V and 3 bases from J, the gap between germline ends came to 10 bases.

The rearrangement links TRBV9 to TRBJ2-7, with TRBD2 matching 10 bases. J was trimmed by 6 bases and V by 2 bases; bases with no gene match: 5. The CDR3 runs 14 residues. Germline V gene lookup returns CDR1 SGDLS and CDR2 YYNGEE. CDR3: CASSVRIAGGEQYF. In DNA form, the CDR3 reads TGTGCCAGCAGCGTCAGAATAGCGGGAGGCGAGCAGTACTTC.

The DNA for the CDR3 is TGCAGTGCTAGAGATTCCCAGGGGAGGGACAGGATACGATCGGGCAATCAGCCCCAGCATTTT. Translated, it gives CSARDSQGRDRIRSGNQPQHF. The chain is built from TRBV20-1 and TRBJ1-5; TRBD1 matches 8 bases. CDR1 is DFQATT and CDR2 is SNEGSKA in the germline V gene (reference sequence). V dropped 0 bases and J dropped 2; count of bases not matched to a gene: 21. This CDR3 spans 21 amino acids.

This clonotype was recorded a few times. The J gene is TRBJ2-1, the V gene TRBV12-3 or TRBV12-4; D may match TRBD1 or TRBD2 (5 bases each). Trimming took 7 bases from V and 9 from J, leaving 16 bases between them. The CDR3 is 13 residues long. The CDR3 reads CASKRQRVGEQFF. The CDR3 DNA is TGTGCCAGCAAGAGACAGAGGGTTGGTGAGCAGTTCTTC.

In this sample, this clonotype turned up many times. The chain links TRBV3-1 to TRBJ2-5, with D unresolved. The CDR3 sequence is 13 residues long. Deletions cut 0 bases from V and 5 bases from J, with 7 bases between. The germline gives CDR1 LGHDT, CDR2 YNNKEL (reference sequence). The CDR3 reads CASSQDGLETQYF. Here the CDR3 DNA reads TGTGCCAGCAGCCAAGATGGATTGGAGACCCAGTACTTC.

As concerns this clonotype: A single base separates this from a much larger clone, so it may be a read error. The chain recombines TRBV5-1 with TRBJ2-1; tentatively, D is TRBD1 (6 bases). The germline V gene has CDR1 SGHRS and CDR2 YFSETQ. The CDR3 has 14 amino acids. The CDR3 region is CSSSLALQGRGQFF. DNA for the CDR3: TGCTCCAGCAGCTTGGCCCTGCAGGGGCGCGGGCAGTTCTTC.

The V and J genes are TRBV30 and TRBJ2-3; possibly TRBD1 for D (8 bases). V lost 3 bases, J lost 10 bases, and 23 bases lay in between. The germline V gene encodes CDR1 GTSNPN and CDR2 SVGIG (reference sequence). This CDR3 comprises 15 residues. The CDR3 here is CAWSRQGRGSGSQYF. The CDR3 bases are TGTGCCTGGAGCAGACAGGGGCGCGGGAGCGGATCGCAGTATTTT.

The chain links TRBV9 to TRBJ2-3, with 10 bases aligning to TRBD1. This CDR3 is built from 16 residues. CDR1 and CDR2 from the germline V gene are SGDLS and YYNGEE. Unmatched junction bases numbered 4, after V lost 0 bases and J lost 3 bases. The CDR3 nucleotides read TGTGCCAGCAGCGTAGCCCCGGGACAGGGGACAGATACGCAGTATTTT. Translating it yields CASSVAPGQGTDTQYF.

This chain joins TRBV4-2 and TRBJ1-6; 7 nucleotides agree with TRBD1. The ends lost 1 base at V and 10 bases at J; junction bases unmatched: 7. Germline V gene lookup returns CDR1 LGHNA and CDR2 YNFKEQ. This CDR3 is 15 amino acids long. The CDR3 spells CASSQGQGWESPLHF. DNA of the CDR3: TGTGCCAGCAGCCAAGGACAGGGATGGGAATCACCCCTCCACTTT.

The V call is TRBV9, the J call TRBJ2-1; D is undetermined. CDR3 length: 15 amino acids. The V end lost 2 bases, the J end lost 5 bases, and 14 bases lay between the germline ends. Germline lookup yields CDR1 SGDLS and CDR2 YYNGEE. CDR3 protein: CASSVLGVSHNEQFF. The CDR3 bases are TGTGCCAGCAGCGTCCTTGGTGTGAGCCACAATGAGCAGTTCTTC.

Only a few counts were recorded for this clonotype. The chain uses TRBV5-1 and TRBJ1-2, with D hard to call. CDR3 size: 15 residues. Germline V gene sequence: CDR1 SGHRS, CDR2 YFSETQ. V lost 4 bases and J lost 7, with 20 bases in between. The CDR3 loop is CASSPEPGGPSGYTF. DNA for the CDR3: TGCGCCAGCAGCCCGGAACCGGGAGGACCGAGTGGCTACACCTTC.

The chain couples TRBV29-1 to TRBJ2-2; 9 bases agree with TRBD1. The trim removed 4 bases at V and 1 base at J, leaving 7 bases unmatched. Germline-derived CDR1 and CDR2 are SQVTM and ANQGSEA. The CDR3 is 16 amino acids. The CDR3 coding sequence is TGCAGCGTTGGGGGGGACAGGGTACAGAACACCGGGGAGCTGTTTTTT. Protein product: CSVGGDRVQNTGELFF.

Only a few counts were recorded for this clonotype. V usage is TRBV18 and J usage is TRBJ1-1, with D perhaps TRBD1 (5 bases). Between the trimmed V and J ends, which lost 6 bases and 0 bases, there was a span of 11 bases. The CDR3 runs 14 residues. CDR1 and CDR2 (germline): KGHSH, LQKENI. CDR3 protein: CASSQGLLNTEAFF. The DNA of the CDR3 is TGTGCCAGCTCTCAGGGCCTACTGAACACTGAAGCTTTCTTT.

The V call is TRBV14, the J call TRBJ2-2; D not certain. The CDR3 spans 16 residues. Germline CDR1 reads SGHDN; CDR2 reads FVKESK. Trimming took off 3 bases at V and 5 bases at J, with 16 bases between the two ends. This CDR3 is CASSHSGWWGTGELFF. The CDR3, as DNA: TGTGCCAGCAGCCATTCTGGCTGGTGGGGTACCGGGGAGCTGTTTTTT.

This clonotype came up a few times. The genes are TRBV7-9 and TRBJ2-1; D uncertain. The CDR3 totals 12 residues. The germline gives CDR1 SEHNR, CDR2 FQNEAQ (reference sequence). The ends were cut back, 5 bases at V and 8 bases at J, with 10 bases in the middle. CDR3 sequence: CASSPPSDEQFF. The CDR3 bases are TGTGCCAGCAGCCCGCCGTCGGATGAGCAGTTCTTC.

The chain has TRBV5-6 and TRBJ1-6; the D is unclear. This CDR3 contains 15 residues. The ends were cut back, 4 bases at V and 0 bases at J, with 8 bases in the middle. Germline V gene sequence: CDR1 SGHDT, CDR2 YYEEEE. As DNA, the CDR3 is TGTGCCAGCAGCCGACTGAGCTCCTATAATTCACCCCTCCACTTT. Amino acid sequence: CASSRLSSYNSPLHF.

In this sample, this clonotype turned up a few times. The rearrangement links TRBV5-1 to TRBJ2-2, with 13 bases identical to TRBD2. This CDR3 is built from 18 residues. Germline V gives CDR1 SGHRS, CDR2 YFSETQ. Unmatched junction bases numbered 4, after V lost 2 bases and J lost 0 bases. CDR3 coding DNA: TGCGCCAGCAGCTTAAGACTAGCGGGGGGCGCGAACACCGGGGAGCTGTTTTTT. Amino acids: CASSLRLAGGANTGELFF.

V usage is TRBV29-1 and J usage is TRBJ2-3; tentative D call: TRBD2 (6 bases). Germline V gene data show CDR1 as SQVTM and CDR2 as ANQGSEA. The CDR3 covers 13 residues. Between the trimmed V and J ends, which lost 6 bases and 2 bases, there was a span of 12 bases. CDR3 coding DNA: TGCAGCGTCCGCGGGGTAACCACAGATACGCAGTATTTT. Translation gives CSVRGVTTDTQYF.